Listed below are T cell receptor beta chains from one sample, sequenced in a study of blood T cell repertoires in COVID-19. Only in-frame clones appear in the TCRdb table, and some are missing; sequencing was by immunoSEQ multiplex PCR. Here the sample spans over 200,000 clones, 80% to 90% being singletons. Sequenced: PBMCs or T cells enriched from blood (not recorded which). These receptor sequences come from a woman aged 50 to 60 who had recovered from COVID-19. Each CDR3 is given with its conserved first and last residue. Fields, in order: clone size, D gene, J gene, V gene, CDR3 protein, CDR3 DNA. The D gene is left open where the match is weak. Some rows mark clone size as missing; the rest say once, few, many or name a class of expanded clone.

-,-,TRBJ1-1,TRBV5-1,CASSLESGTLEAFF,TGCGCCAGCAGCTTGGAATCCGGGACACTTGAAGCTTTCTTT
-,-,TRBJ2-1,TRBV11-2,CASSSFLSSYNEQFF,TGTGCCAGCAGCTCATTTCTGAGCTCCTACAATGAGCAGTTCTTC
-,TRBD1,TRBJ2-2,TRBV5-1,CASSTIPRDRASTGELFF,TGCGCCAGCAGCACCATTCCGCGGGACAGGGCCTCCACCGGGGAGCTGTTTTTT
-,-,TRBJ2-4,TRBV18,CASSPTVTENIQYF,TGTGCCAGCTCACCAACGGTGACGGAGAACATTCAGTACTTC
-,-,TRBJ1-5,TRBV28,CASSSPGDGHQPQHF,TGTGCCAGCAGTTCCCCAGGGGACGGTCATCAGCCCCAGCATTTT
-,-,TRBJ1-2,TRBV19,CASSKDTDPNYGYTF,TGTGCCAGTAGTAAGGATACAGATCCTAACTATGGCTACACCTTC
-,-,TRBJ1-1,TRBV18,CASSPRWAGATEAFF,TGTGCCAGCTCACCACGTTGGGCAGGGGCCACTGAAGCTTTCTTT
-,TRBD1,TRBJ2-2,TRBV4-1,CASSQDTGTANTGELFF,TGCGCCAGCAGCCAAGATACAGGGACAGCGAACACCGGGGAGCTGTTTTTT
few,TRBD1,TRBJ1-2,TRBV27,CASSLGTGGKDGYTF,TGTGCCAGCAGTTTAGGGACAGGGGGAAAGGATGGCTACACCTTC
-,TRBD1,TRBJ1-1,TRBV3-1/TRBV3-2,CASNTGQGRTEAFF,TGTGCCAGCAACACCGGACAGGGTCGGACTGAAGCTTTCTTT
once,-,TRBJ2-2,TRBV19,CASSIGAAGSAGELFF,TGTGCCAGTAGTATCGGGGCAGCGGGTTCGGCCGGGGAGCTGTTTTTT
few,-,TRBJ2-1,TRBV5-4,CASSFQNEQFF,TGTGCCAGCAGCTTCCAAAATGAGCAGTTCTTC
-,-,TRBJ2-5,TRBV2,CASSPGTIQETQYF,TGTGCCAGCAGTCCCGGGACAATCCAAGAGACCCAGTACTTC
-,TRBD2,TRBJ2-1,TRBV3-1/TRBV3-2,CASGIAGVRNEQFF,TGTGCCAGCGGAATAGCGGGAGTCCGGAATGAGCAGTTCTTC
-,TRBD2,TRBJ2-7,TRBV28,CASTERGGSDTYEQYF,TGTGCCAGCACCGAAAGGGGCGGGAGTGACACCTACGAGCAGTACTTC
-,TRBD2,TRBJ2-3,TRBV2,CASRSQLAGFTDTQYF,TGTGCCAGCAGATCCCAACTAGCGGGATTCACAGATACGCAGTATTTT
-,-,TRBJ1-4,TRBV6-5,CASSLTNEKLFF,TGTGCCAGCAGTCTGACTAATGAAAAACTGTTTTTT
once,-,TRBJ1-1,TRBV27,CASSLMHRRGTEAFF,TGTGCCAGCAGTTTAATGCACCGGCGGGGCACTGAAGCTTTCTTT
many,TRBD1,TRBJ1-1,TRBV7-8,CASKWDSLKLNTEAFF,TGTGCCAGCAAGTGGGACAGTTTGAAATTGAACACTGAAGCTTTCTTT
-,TRBD2,TRBJ2-7,TRBV28,CASSQLAGGYEQYF,TGTGCCAGCAGCCAACTAGCGGGAGGGTACGAGCAGTACTTC
-,-,TRBJ1-1,TRBV19,CASSIGGAGYTEAFF,TGTGCCAGTAGTATCGGGGGGGCCGGGTACACTGAAGCTTTCTTT
-,-,TRBJ1-4,TRBV7-2,CASSYQGWGANEKLFF,TGTGCCAGCAGCTATCAGGGGTGGGGAGCTAATGAAAAACTGTTTTTT
-,TRBD1,TRBJ1-4,TRBV28,CASSETGGRSPKLFF,TGTGCCAGCAGTGAAACAGGGGGCCGGTCCCCAAAACTGTTTTTT
-,-,TRBJ2-1,TRBV5-1,CASSEQGLRGNEQFF,TGCGCCAGCAGCGAGCAGGGCCTACGGGGGAATGAGCAGTTCTTC
-,-,TRBJ1-6,TRBV18,CASSQGSAAAYNSPLHF,TGTGCCAGCTCTCAGGGGAGTGCAGCCGCGTATAATTCACCCCTCCACTTT
-,-,TRBJ1-1,TRBV6-6,CASRSLEAGLVAEAFF,TGTGCCAGCAGATCCCTCGAGGCGGGCCTTGTGGCTGAAGCTTTCTTT
-,TRBD1,TRBJ1-4,TRBV3-1/TRBV3-2,CASMGLGQGILFF,TGTGCCAGCATGGGGTTAGGACAGGGGATACTGTTTTTT
-,-,TRBJ1-1,TRBV5-1,CASSLNNPRVAEAFF,TGCGCCAGCAGCTTGAATAACCCCAGGGTCGCTGAAGCTTTCTTT
-,TRBD1,TRBJ1-3,TRBV28,CASSLVVRGRRGNTIYF,TGTGCCAGCAGTTTAGTGGTCAGGGGGAGAAGGGGAAACACCATATATTTT
few,TRBD1,TRBJ2-7,TRBV5-6,CASSRQGSYEQYF,TGTGCCAGCAGCCGACAGGGATCCTACGAGCAGTACTTC
once,TRBD1,TRBJ2-3,TRBV6-5,CATIDRGLTDTQYF,TGTGCCACCATCGACAGGGGGCTTACAGATACGCAGTATTTT
few,TRBD2,TRBJ2-3,TRBV2,CASSHRLAGVADTQYF,TGTGCCAGCAGCCACCGACTAGCGGGAGTTGCAGATACGCAGTATTTT
once,TRBD1,TRBJ2-7,TRBV27,CASSLGIRQGSYEQYF,TGTGCCAGCAGTTTAGGGATTCGACAGGGGTCCTACGAGCAGTACTTC
-,-,TRBJ2-7,TRBV11-2,CASSLVAGPYEQYF,TGTGCCAGCAGCTTAGTGGCGGGTCCGTACGAGCAGTACTTC
once,-,TRBJ1-1,TRBV28,CASINGQNTEAFF,TGTGCCAGCATCAACGGACAGAACACTGAAGCTTTCTTT
-,-,TRBJ2-7,TRBV5-1,CASSLNAGSRYEQYF,TGCGCCAGCAGCTTGAATGCCGGTTCCCGCTACGAGCAGTACTTC
-,-,TRBJ2-6,TRBV6-4,CASSDSSSGANVLTF,TGTGCCAGCAGTGACTCTAGCTCTGGGGCCAACGTCCTGACTTTC
-,-,TRBJ2-3,TRBV20-1,CSAYTAGTQYF,TGCAGTGCTTACACGGCAGGTACGCAGTATTTT
-,TRBD1,TRBJ1-2,TRBV28,CASGGQTPYGYTF,TGTGCCAGTGGGGGACAGACACCCTATGGCTACACCTTC
-,-,TRBJ1-4,TRBV5-1,CASSPQGANNEKLFF,TGCGCCAGCAGCCCCCAAGGGGCGAATAATGAAAAACTGTTTTTT
-,-,TRBJ2-5,TRBV6-5,CASSYLRWGRGETQYF,TGTGCCAGCAGTTACTTAAGATGGGGGCGCGGGGAGACCCAGTACTTC
-,TRBD1,TRBJ1-1,TRBV28,CASILQGAPTEAFF,TGTGCCAGCATTCTACAGGGGGCGCCCACTGAAGCTTTCTTT
-,-,TRBJ1-1,TRBV2,CASKEGSGRNTEAFF,TGTGCCAGCAAGGAGGGGTCCGGGAGGAACACTGAAGCTTTCTTT
-,-,TRBJ2-3,TRBV10-3,CAISEGRVGDTQYF,TGTGCCATCAGTGAGGGCAGGGTGGGAGATACGCAGTATTTT
-,-,TRBJ2-7,TRBV24-1,CATSGTGRTYEQYF,TGTGCCACCAGTGGAACAGGTAGAACCTACGAGCAGTACTTC
-,TRBD1,TRBJ1-2,TRBV5-4,CASSLKGTGTYGYTF,TGTGCCAGCAGCCTTAAGGGGACAGGGACCTATGGCTACACCTTC
-,TRBD2,TRBJ2-4,TRBV18,CASSPPFDSLAGDAKNIQYF,TGTGCCAGCTCACCACCGTTCGATTCGCTAGCGGGGGATGCCAAAAACATTCAGTACTTC
-,-,TRBJ2-7,TRBV19,CASGERGNEQYF,TGTGCCAGTGGGGAAAGGGGAAACGAGCAGTACTTC
-,-,TRBJ2-7,TRBV2,CASSEGGGPPYEQYF,TGTGCCAGCAGTGAGGGGGGAGGCCCGCCCTACGAGCAGTACTTC
-,TRBD1,TRBJ2-2,TRBV10-3,CAISPSGGERTGELFF,TGTGCCATCAGCCCCTCAGGGGGTGAACGGACCGGGGAGCTGTTTTTT
once,TRBD1,TRBJ1-2,TRBV5-1,CASSLETGGGYTF,TGCGCCAGCAGCTTGGAGACAGGGGGAGGCTACACCTTC
once,-,TRBJ1-4,TRBV10-3,CAISVNPGSTNEKLFF,TGTGCCATCAGTGTCAATCCGGGGTCGACTAATGAAAAACTGTTTTTT
-,TRBD1,TRBJ1-6,TRBV5-1,CATRGQGGNSPLHF,TGCGCCACCCGAGGGCAGGGGGGAAATTCACCCCTCCACTTT